This entry lists 23 T cell receptor beta chains sequenced from one sample in a study of PD-1 blockade in classical Hodgkin lymphoma. Using immunoSEQ multiplex PCR, the repertoire was profiled, and TCRdb retains in-frame clones only, with some absent. The sample has over 85,000 clones, around 81% seen once. Brentuximab vedotin exposure varied among the patients, all of whom had relapsed after autologous stem cell transplantation. Sample: peripheral blood mononuclear cells (PBMCs), taken before the second cycle of nivolumab. These receptors originate from a human donor with classical Hodgkin lymphoma.

The gene calls are TRBV7-2 and TRBJ1-2; 8 bases are a match to TRBD1. Germline V CDR1 and CDR2: SGHTA, FQGNSA. The junction had 10 bases not matched to a gene; V was cut back by 6 bases and J by 4 bases. The CDR3 spans 15 residues. The CDR3 sequence: CASRSAGQVTYGYTF. The CDR3, as DNA: TGTGCCAGCAGGTCGGCGGGACAGGTCACCTATGGCTACACCTTC.

The chain is built from TRBV5-4 and TRBJ2-7, with D perhaps assigned TRBD1 or TRBD2 (5 bases each). CDR3 length equals 14 residues. Germline CDR1 reads SGHNT; CDR2 reads YYREEE (reference sequence). V was trimmed by 1 base and J by 4 bases, leaving 12 bases between them. CDR3 loop: CASSLPGDGYEQYF. Here the CDR3 DNA reads TGTGCCAGCAGCTTGCCCGGGGACGGGTACGAGCAGTACTTC.

The chain is built from TRBV19 and TRBJ2-4; 7 nucleotides agree with TRBD2. Germline values: CDR1 LNHDA, CDR2 SQIVND (reference sequence). V was clipped by 10 bases and J by 10 bases; unmatched bases: 13. The CDR3 is 13 residues long. The CDR3 region has the DNA TGTGCCACCTCTCCCGGGGGAGCGGGGATTCAGTACTTC. Protein: CATSPGGAGIQYF.

This clone came up a few times. This chain connects TRBV5-1 to TRBJ1-5; D gene ambiguous. The CDR3 totals 15 residues. Trimming removed 0 bases from V and 0 bases from J, with 7 bases in between. The V gene's germline CDR1 is SGHRS and CDR2 YFSETQ. CDR3 loop: CASSLAGNSNQPQHF. CDR3 sequence (DNA): TGCGCCAGCAGCTTGGCCGGGAATAGCAATCAGCCCCAGCATTTT.

V is TRBV11-2 and J is TRBJ2-7, with D possibly being TRBD2 (7 bases). Trimming left V 5 bases short and J 0 bases short, with 17 bases between. Germline V gene lookup returns CDR1 SGHAT and CDR2 FQNNGV. The CDR3 has 16 residues. CDR3 region: CASSLSRGASSYEQYF. DNA for the CDR3: TGTGCCAGCAGCCTTAGCCGGGGGGCAAGCTCCTACGAGCAGTACTTC.

Worth noting for this clone: The same CDR3 is also encoded by other DNA sequences in this sample. For the CDR3, the DNA is TGTGCTAGTGGCCTTAATTACGAGCAGTACTTC. Translating gives CASGLNYEQYF. The chain has TRBV12-5 and TRBJ2-7; D is ambiguous. CDR3 length: 11 residues. With 6 bases removed from V and 4 bases from J, the gap between germline ends came to 7 bases. In germline, CDR1 is LGHNT, CDR2 FRNRAP.

The V and J genes are TRBV7-2 and TRBJ2-2; D possibly uses TRBD1 or TRBD2 (5 bases each). CDR1 and CDR2 from the germline V gene are SGHTA and FQGNSA. The CDR3 length is 16 residues. Trimming removed 3 bases from V and 6 bases from J, with 17 bases in between. CDR3 region: CASSFGRGAVAGELFF. The CDR3 DNA sequence: TGTGCCAGCAGCTTCGGACGGGGCGCCGTTGCCGGGGAGCTGTTTTTT.

This rearrangement joins TRBV7-9 to TRBJ1-5; a possible D gene is TRBD1 (5 bases). This CDR3 is 16 amino acids long. The V end lost 1 base, the J end lost 5 bases, and 15 bases lay between the germline ends. CDR1 SEHNR and CDR2 FQNEAQ come from the germline V gene (reference sequence). This CDR3 reads CASSLGRGRGYQPQHF. In DNA form, the CDR3 reads TGTGCCAGCAGCTTAGGGCGGGGCCGAGGGTATCAGCCCCAGCATTTT. Complete variable domain (other parts from reference TRBV7-9 and TRBJ1-5): DTGVSQNPRHKITKRGQNVTFRCDPISEHNRLYWYRQTLGQGPEFLTYFQNEAQLEKSRLLSDRFSAERPKGSFSTLEIQRTEQGDSAMYLCASSLGRGRGYQPQHFGDGTRLSIL.

The V and J genes are TRBV11-2 and TRBJ2-2; D might be TRBD1 (6 bases). The germline gives CDR1 SGHAT, CDR2 FQNNGV. The CDR3 runs to 15 residues. V was shortened by 6 bases and J by 0 bases, with 11 bases between the two germline ends. The CDR3 is CASRNRDANTGELFF. DNA for the CDR3: TGTGCCAGCAGAAACAGGGACGCGAACACCGGGGAGCTGTTTTTT.

The chain uses TRBV7-8 and TRBJ1-2, with a possible D match to TRBD1 (5 bases). The CDR3 has 12 amino acids. Trimming stripped 0 bases from V and 10 bases from J, with 9 bases between. Germline CDR1 is SGHVS and CDR2 is FQNEAQ. CDR3 amino acids: CASSLATGHYTF. The CDR3 DNA follows: TGTGCCAGCAGCTTAGCCACAGGCCACTACACCTTC.

The chain links TRBV6-5 to TRBJ1-2; a weak D match, TRBD1 (6 bases). The CDR3 extends over 13 amino acids. Trimming took 10 bases from V and 0 from J, leaving 12 bases between them. Germline CDR1 is MNHEY and CDR2 is SVGAGI. CDR3 sequence reads: CATQGTANYGYTF. The CDR3 nucleotides are TGTGCCACTCAGGGGACCGCTAACTATGGCTACACCTTC.

The chain recombines TRBV25-1 with TRBJ2-7; a weak D match, TRBD1 (5 bases). V was shortened by 1 base and J by 9 bases, with 13 bases between the two germline ends. The CDR3 has 13 amino acids. Germline V CDR1 and CDR2: MGHDK, SYGVNS. In DNA, the CDR3 is TGTGCCAGCAGTGAATTGCAGGGCGGATGGCAGTACTTC. Translating it yields CASSELQGGWQYF.

The J gene is TRBJ2-7, the V gene TRBV19, with D possibly matching TRBD1 (6 bases). The ends were cut back, 3 bases at V and 2 bases at J, with 14 bases in the middle. The CDR3 contains 15 residues. The germline gives CDR1 LNHDA, CDR2 SQIVND (reference sequence). In DNA, the CDR3 is TGTGCCAGTAGTATGACGACCGGGACAACCTACGAGCAGTACTTC. Amino acids: CASSMTTGTTYEQYF.

This clone is labeled medium-sized (0.01 to 0.1%). The V and J genes are TRBV29-1 and TRBJ2-7; 10 bases line up with TRBD1. Germline V gene lookup returns CDR1 SQVTM and CDR2 ANQGSEA. The trim removed 8 bases at V and 3 bases at J, leaving 7 bases unmatched. CDR3 length: 13 residues. This CDR3 reads CSTGTGEGYEQYF. In DNA form, the CDR3 reads TGCAGCACCGGGACAGGGGAAGGCTACGAGCAGTACTTC.

The chain links TRBV28 to TRBJ1-3; D remains unclear. Germline CDR1 reads MDHEN; CDR2 reads SYDVKM. V lost 3 bases to trimming and J lost 0 bases, with 12 bases between them. The CDR3 loop spans 16 amino acids. The CDR3 reads CASSLAGRSSGNTIYF. CDR3 nucleotide sequence: TGTGCCAGCAGTTTGGCGGGGAGATCCTCTGGAAACACCATATATTTT.

The chain is built from TRBV10-3 and TRBJ1-4; D is ambiguous. Germline CDR1 reads ENHRY; CDR2 reads SYGVKD. The CDR3 has 14 amino acids. Trimming removed 0 bases at V and 7 bases at J, with 9 bases between. The CDR3 loop reads CAISESKGSEKLFF. Written as DNA, the CDR3 is TGTGCCATCAGTGAGTCGAAAGGGAGTGAAAAACTGTTTTTT.

The rearrangement joins TRBV11-3 to TRBJ2-1, with 11 bases that match TRBD2. The germline gives CDR1 SGHNT, CDR2 YENEEA. With 5 bases clipped from V and 3 bases from J, the junction kept 3 bases outside the gene matches. The CDR3 covers 15 residues. Written as DNA, the CDR3 is TGTGCCAGCAGCCAGGGACTAGCGGACTACAATGAGCAGTTCTTC. Translating it yields CASSQGLADYNEQFF.

This sequence joins TRBV19 and TRBJ2-2; 7 bases match TRBD2. Trimming removed 6 bases from V and 3 bases from J; junction bases left unmatched: 10. The CDR3 consists of 16 residues. The germline gives CDR1 LNHDA, CDR2 SQIVND (reference sequence). CDR3 amino acids: CASRIASGTYTGELFF. Here the CDR3 DNA reads TGTGCCAGTAGGATTGCAAGCGGGACTTACACCGGGGAGCTGTTTTTT.

The chain uses TRBV9 and TRBJ2-2, with D perhaps given as TRBD1 or TRBD2 (5 bases each). Trimming took 4 bases from V and 1 from J, leaving 11 bases between them. Germline lookup yields CDR1 SGDLS and CDR2 YYNGEE. The CDR3 loop spans 15 amino acids. CDR3 residues: CASSTRDGNTGELFF. The DNA for the CDR3 is TGTGCCAGCAGCACCCGGGACGGGAACACCGGGGAGCTGTTTTTT.

The rearrangement joins TRBV7-9 to TRBJ2-2; TRBD2 matches 7 bases. CDR1 SEHNR and CDR2 FQNEAQ come from the germline V gene (reference sequence). The CDR3 has 16 amino acids. V shed 2 bases, J shed 3 bases, and the junction held 6 bases outside the gene matches. The CDR3 DNA follows: TGTGCCAGCAGCTTACTCATCGCGGGAGACACCGGGGAGCTGTTTTTT. This sequence encodes CASSLLIAGDTGELFF.

The chain uses TRBV7-9 and TRBJ1-1; D perhaps matches TRBD1 (5 bases). The V and J ends lost 6 bases and 11 bases respectively, with 22 bases between them. The CDR3 runs 14 residues. Looked up from germline, CDR1 is SEHNR and CDR2 is FQNEAQ (reference sequence). The CDR3 sequence is CASRPTTIGGIAFF. In DNA, the CDR3 is TGTGCCAGCAGGCCTACGACTATCGGGGGTATTGCTTTCTTT.

The count of this clone is one. The J gene is TRBJ2-7, the V gene TRBV7-9; the match to TRBD1 covers 12 bases. Germline CDR1 and CDR2: SEHNR and FQNEAQ (reference sequence). V trimming: 8 bases; J trimming: 4 bases; junction bases outside the gene matches: 9. The CDR3 has 15 amino acids. The CDR3 DNA is TGTGCCAGCTCACCCCCGGGACAGGGGGCTTACGAGCAGTACTTC. Translation gives CASSPPGQGAYEQYF.

This clone was seen only once. The chain joins TRBV7-2 to TRBJ2-5; a possible D gene is TRBD2 (6 bases). The CDR3 contains 14 residues. The germline V and J ends were trimmed by 5 bases and 4 bases, with 14 bases remaining between them. Per the germline V gene, CDR1 is SGHTA and CDR2 is FQGNSA. CDR3 amino acids: CASSLRDSLETQYF. In DNA, the CDR3 is TGTGCCAGCAGCCTCCGGGACTCGCTAGAGACCCAGTACTTC.